These 14 T cell receptor beta chains came from one sample sequenced in a study of blood T cell repertoires in COVID-19. Method: immunoSEQ multiplex PCR; TCRdb's copy keeps in-frame clones and lacks some. The table shows 200,000 to 250,000 clones, with around 90% occurring only once. What was sequenced was PBMCs or T cells enriched from blood (not recorded which). The receptors derive from a man aged 25 to 40 who had been exposed to COVID-19.

The rearrangement joins TRBV14 to TRBJ2-2, with a possible D match to TRBD1 (6 bases). The germline CDR1 and CDR2 sequences are SGHDN and FVKESK. The CDR3 has 17 amino acids. The V end was cut by 3 bases, the J end by 6 bases, with 20 bases between. CDR3 nucleotides: TGTGCCAGCAGCCAGGTGTTATATACGACAGGCCCCGGGGAGCTGTTTTTT. The encoded protein is CASSQVLYTTGPGELFF.

The rearrangement links TRBV27 to TRBJ2-7; 7 bases are shared with TRBD1. CDR1 is MNHEY and CDR2 is SMNVEV in the germline V gene (reference sequence). This CDR3 contains 15 residues. V lost 5 bases to trimming and J lost 5 bases; unmatched junction nucleotides: 12. The CDR3 nucleotides are TGTGCCAGCAGTACCTCCTACCGGGACAGAAACGAGCAGTACTTC. It specifies CASSTSYRDRNEQYF.

The CDR3 loop reads CASSRLAGPGETQYF. The DNA of the CDR3 is TGTGCCAGCAGCAGACTAGCGGGACCTGGAGAGACCCAGTACTTC. V is TRBV2 and J is TRBJ2-5; 11 nucleotides agree with TRBD2. Germline V lookup: CDR1 SNHLY, CDR2 FYNNEI. This CDR3 has 15 residues. V shed 6 bases and J 4 bases; nucleotides not matched to a gene: 7.

In its sample, this clone was seen once. The chain couples TRBV13 to TRBJ1-5, with a weak D call TRBD1 (6 bases). Germline V gives CDR1 PRHDT, CDR2 FYEKMQ (reference sequence). The CDR3 has 17 residues. The ends were cut back, 0 bases at V and 0 bases at J, with 12 bases in the middle. CDR3 DNA sequence: TGTGCCAGCAGCTTAGGTAACAGGGTCTATAGCAATCAGCCCCAGCATTTT. As protein: CASSLGNRVYSNQPQHF.

The chain couples TRBV2 to TRBJ1-6, with 7 bases lining up with TRBD1. Germline-derived CDR1 and CDR2 are SNHLY and FYNNEI. This CDR3 is 15 amino acids long. Unmatched junction bases numbered 9, after V lost 5 bases and J lost 8 bases. This CDR3 is CASSPRRTGYSPLHF. CDR3 coding DNA: TGTGCCAGCAGTCCCAGAAGGACAGGCTATTCACCCCTCCACTTT.

For this clone: Other DNA sequences of this sample code for an identical CDR3. The chain links TRBV3-1 (or the pseudogene TRBV3-2) to TRBJ2-2; 10 bases match TRBD2. J lost 1 base, V lost 7 bases, and 15 bases had no gene match. The CDR3 has 19 amino acids. From germline, CDR1 is LGHDT and CDR2 YNNKEL (reference sequence). DNA for the CDR3: TGTGCCAGCACCAAGTGGGGTCAGCGGGGGGGCCAGAACACCGGGGAGCTGTTTTTT. Translation gives CASTKWGQRGGQNTGELFF.

V gene TRBV11-1 combines with J gene TRBJ2-5; 9 positions agree with TRBD2. V trimming: 5 bases; J trimming: 5 bases; junction bases outside the gene matches: 9. Germline assignment: CDR1 SGHAT and CDR2 FQDESV (reference sequence). The CDR3 is 15 residues long. The CDR3 loop reads CASSLRGGGAETQYF. As DNA, the CDR3 is TGTGCCAGCAGCCTAAGGGGCGGGGGGGCGGAGACCCAGTACTTC.

CDR3 in amino acids: CASSSDGTGPYNEQFF. For the CDR3, the DNA is TGCGCCAGCAGCTCGGATGGGACAGGGCCCTACAATGAGCAGTTCTTC. This chain uses TRBV5-1 with TRBJ2-1; 9 bases align to TRBD1. The V gene's germline CDR1 is SGHRS and CDR2 YFSETQ. There are 16 residues in the CDR3. The V and J ends lost 3 bases and 2 bases, in that order; junction bases with no gene match: 6.

V gene TRBV15 combines with J gene TRBJ1-5, with D perhaps TRBD1 (5 bases). V was shortened by 5 bases and J by 3 bases, with 11 bases between the two germline ends. Germline assignment: CDR1 LNHNV and CDR2 YYDKDF (reference sequence). The CDR3 consists of 14 residues. The CDR3 DNA reads as TGTGCCACCAGCCCCGACAGAGTCAATCAGCCCCAGCATTTT. This encodes CATSPDRVNQPQHF.

V usage is TRBV5-3 and J usage is TRBJ2-4; 7 nucleotides match TRBD2. TRBV5-3 is known as an ORF, though its function is uncertain. The V gene end was trimmed by 7 bases and the J gene end by 9 bases; junction bases not matched to a gene: 1. The CDR3 sequence is 10 residues long. CDR3 in DNA: TGTGCCAGAGGCGGGGGCATTCAGTACTTC. Translating it yields CARGGGIQYF.

V is TRBV18 and J is TRBJ1-5, with D uncertain. The CDR3 is 15 residues long. Looked up from germline, CDR1 is KGHSH and CDR2 is LQKENI. Trimming removed 3 bases from V and 0 bases from J, with 9 bases in between. Here the CDR3 DNA reads TGTGCCAGCTCACCCCCGCCCTATAGCAATCAGCCCCAGCATTTT. Translation gives CASSPPPYSNQPQHF.

CDR3 region: CASSQGLGQGSTGELFF. DNA for the CDR3: TGTGCCAGCAGCCAAGGTCTGGGACAGGGGTCCACCGGGGAGCTGTTTTTT. The chain joins TRBV3-1 (or the pseudogene TRBV3-2) to TRBJ2-2; 10 nucleotides line up with TRBD1. This CDR3 region has 17 residues. Germline CDR1 LGHDT, CDR2 YNNKEL (reference sequence). V shed 1 base, J shed 4 bases, and the junction held 6 bases outside the gene matches.

This chain joins TRBV7-9 and TRBJ1-6; 7 bases are shared with TRBD1. The CDR3 loop spans 16 amino acids. V lost 5 bases, J lost 6 bases, and 10 bases stayed unmatched. Germline V gene lookup returns CDR1 SEHNR and CDR2 FQNEAQ (reference sequence). In DNA, the CDR3 is TGTGCCAGCAGCCCCCCGGCCGCAGGGGGTAATTCACCCCTCCACTTT. As protein: CASSPPAAGGNSPLHF.

This clone was recorded once. This chain joins TRBV9 and TRBJ2-5; perhaps TRBD1 as D (7 bases). The ends were cut back, 2 bases at V and 5 bases at J, with 10 bases in the middle. Germline V gene sequence: CDR1 SGDLS, CDR2 YYNGEE. The CDR3 is 13 amino acids. Here the CDR3 reads CASSVQGGETQYF. CDR3 bases: TGTGCCAGCAGCGTTCAGGGGGGCGAGACCCAGTACTTC. The full variable domain, completed using reference TRBV9 and TRBJ2-5, is DSGVTQTPKHLITATGQRVTLRCSPRSGDLSVYWYQQSLDQGLQFLIQYYNGEERAKGNILERFSAQQFPDLHSELNLSSLELGDSALYFCASSVQGGETQYFGPGTRLLVL.